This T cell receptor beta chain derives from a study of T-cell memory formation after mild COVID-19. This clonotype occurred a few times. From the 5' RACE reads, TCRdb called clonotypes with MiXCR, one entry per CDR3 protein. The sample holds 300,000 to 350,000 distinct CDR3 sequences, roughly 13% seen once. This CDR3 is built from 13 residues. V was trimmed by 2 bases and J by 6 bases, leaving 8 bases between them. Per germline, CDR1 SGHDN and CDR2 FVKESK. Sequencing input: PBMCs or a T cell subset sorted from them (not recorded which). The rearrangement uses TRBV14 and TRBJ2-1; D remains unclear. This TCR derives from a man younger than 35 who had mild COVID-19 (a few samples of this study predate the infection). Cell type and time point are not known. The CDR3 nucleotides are TGTGCCAGCAGCCAATACCCGCCCAATGAGCAGTTCTTC. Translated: CASSQYPPNEQFF.